In its sample, the clone carrying this T cell receptor beta chain was seen many times. The data stem from a study of T cells in Graves' hyperthyroidism and ophthalmopathy. About the study: Sampling of peripheral blood happened at initial diagnosis, prior to any treatment.

Germline CDR1 is SNHLY and CDR2 is FYNNEI. V was clipped by 5 bases and J by 3 bases; unmatched bases: 7. The CDR3 consists of 16 residues. The CDR3 regions of TCR beta were amplified from RNA transcripts. First-round RT-PCR of the TCR CDR3 relied on the HTBI primer set. TCRdb processed the multiplex PCR reads anew with MiXCR; each CDR3 protein has one entry. The sample records about 510,000 distinct CDR3 sequences, 12% to 15% being singletons. The sequenced material came from blood. The receptor comes from a woman aged 40 to 50 with Graves' hyperthyroidism. This chain connects TRBV2 to TRBJ2-7, with TRBD2 matching 13 bases. The CDR3 loop is CASSKGTSGKGYEQYF. The DNA of the CDR3 is TGTGCCAGCAGTAAAGGGACTAGCGGGAAAGGCTACGAGCAGTACTTC. The variable domain in full, completed from reference TRBV2 and TRBJ2-7, reads EPEVTQTPSHQVTQMGQEVILRCVPISNHLYFYWYRQILGQKVEFLVSFYNNEISEKSEIFDDQFSVERPDGSNFTLKIRSTKLEDSAMYFCASSKGTSGKGYEQYFGPGTRLTVT.